The 24 T cell receptor beta chains given below trace back to one sample, sequenced in a study of blood T cell repertoires in COVID-19. The table came from immunoSEQ multiplex PCR; TCRdb's copy has only in-frame clones and leaves some out. This table holds about 200,000 clones, approximately 86% found once. The sequencing sample was made of peripheral blood. The receptor source for this set is a man between 60 and 75 years old with COVID-19, enrolled during active disease.

This sequence joins TRBV12-3 or TRBV12-4 and TRBJ1-5; D ambiguous. This CDR3 has 13 residues. V lost 6 bases and J lost 4, with 10 bases in between. This CDR3 reads CASSHEGNQPQHF. The CDR3 nucleotides read TGTGCCAGCAGCCACGAGGGTAATCAGCCCCAGCATTTT.

The V and J genes are TRBV7-2 and TRBJ1-5; D is perhaps TRBD1 (5 bases). Trimming pared 5 bases from V and 0 bases from J, leaving 14 bases between. Germline CDR1 reads SGHTA; CDR2 reads FQGNSA. The CDR3 runs 16 residues. CDR3 sequence: CASSLVGPYSNQPQHF. For the CDR3, the DNA is TGTGCCAGCAGCCTAGTGGGGCCCTATAGCAATCAGCCCCAGCATTTT.

The chain has TRBV25-1 and TRBJ1-6, with D possibly matching TRBD1 (6 bases). This CDR3 has 14 amino acids. V was pared by 3 bases and J by 4 bases, with 7 bases between. Germline lookup yields CDR1 MGHDK and CDR2 SYGVNS. The CDR3 reads CASSDRGYNSPLHF. The DNA for the CDR3 is TGTGCCAGCAGTGACAGGGGTTATAATTCACCCCTCCACTTT. The full variable domain, its missing parts supplied by reference TRBV25-1 and TRBJ1-6, is EADIYQTPRYLVIGTGKKITLECSQTMGHDKMYWYQQDPGMELHLIHYSYGVNSTEKGDLSSESTVSRIRTEHFPLTLESARPSHTSQYLCASSDRGYNSPLHFGNGTRLTVT.

V is TRBV30 and J is TRBJ1-3; D remains unclear. Germline CDR1 GTSNPN, CDR2 SVGIG (reference sequence). CDR3 size: 16 residues. The germline V and J ends were trimmed by 2 bases and 4 bases, with 18 bases remaining between them. The CDR3 protein is CAWSSPRVLRGNTIYF. The CDR3 region has the DNA TGTGCCTGGAGTTCCCCGAGGGTCCTGAGGGGAAACACCATATATTTT.

V gene TRBV5-1 combines with J gene TRBJ1-6; TRBD1 aligns across 9 bases. Germline V gives CDR1 SGHRS, CDR2 YFSETQ. There are 15 residues in the CDR3. V lost 4 bases and J lost 10; bases outside the gene matches: 9. This CDR3 reads CASSPGQGTHSPLHF. CDR3 coding DNA: TGCGCCAGCAGCCCGGGACAGGGAACTCACTCACCCCTCCACTTT.

The chain is built from TRBV28 and TRBJ1-2; possibly TRBD1 for D (6 bases). The CDR3 spans 11 residues. Trimming left V 7 bases short and J 9 bases short, with 12 bases between. Germline V CDR1 and CDR2: MDHEN, SYDVKM. CDR3 sequence reads: CASMTGRRYTF. CDR3 coding DNA: TGTGCCAGCATGACAGGAAGGCGCTACACCTTC.

The chain uses TRBV27 and TRBJ2-1, with 7 bases fitting TRBD1. The V gene's germline CDR1 is MNHEY and CDR2 SMNVEV (reference sequence). The CDR3 covers 13 residues. J lost 9 bases, V lost 4 bases, and 6 bases had no gene match. The CDR3 reads CASSSRQGGEQFF. The CDR3 DNA reads TGTGCCAGCAGTTCCCGACAGGGTGGTGAGCAGTTCTTC.

V and J are TRBV10-3 and TRBJ2-6, with TRBD2 as a possible D gene (7 bases). Germline assignment: CDR1 ENHRY and CDR2 SYGVKD. The CDR3 has 18 amino acids. V was shortened by 0 bases and J by 0 bases, with 12 bases between the two germline ends. Written as DNA, the CDR3 is TGTGCCATCAGTGAGTCCTGGGGGGGCCCCTCTGGGGCCAACGTCCTGACTTTC. This codes for CAISESWGGPSGANVLTF.

This chain connects TRBV5-1 to TRBJ2-2; 9 nucleotides agree with TRBD1. The CDR3 is made up of 16 amino acids. Per the germline V gene, CDR1 is SGHRS and CDR2 is YFSETQ. Losses at the gene ends were 4 bases for V and 6 bases for J; bases not matched to a gene: 10. The CDR3 sequence is CASSQGDRASPGELFF. CDR3 sequence (DNA): TGCGCCAGCAGCCAGGGGGACAGGGCCTCACCCGGGGAGCTGTTTTTT. Based on the CDR3 plus reference TRBV5-1 and TRBJ2-2, the full variable domain is KAGVTQTPRYLIKTRGQQVTLSCSPISGHRSVSWYQQTPGQGLQFLFEYFSETQRNKGNFPGRFSGRQFSNSRSEMNVSTLELGDSALYLCASSQGDRASPGELFFGEGSRLTVL.

This clone has only one observation. The chain links TRBV5-1 to TRBJ2-1; TRBD2 might be the D (5 bases). The germline gives CDR1 SGHRS, CDR2 YFSETQ. Trimming stripped 2 bases from V and 3 bases from J, with 12 bases between. The CDR3 covers 15 residues. CDR3 bases: TGCGCCAGCAGCTTACGGCTAGCCAACTACAATGAGCAGTTCTTC. It codes for CASSLRLANYNEQFF.

V gene TRBV11-2 combines with J gene TRBJ1-4; tentative D call: TRBD1 (5 bases). V shed 3 bases and J shed 8 bases, with 19 bases lying between them. The CDR3 is 16 amino acids. Germline-derived CDR1 and CDR2 are SGHAT and FQNNGV. CDR3 in DNA: TGTGCCAGCAGCTTCGCCGGGACTTTCTCAGGGGAAAAACTGTTTTTT. Protein sequence: CASSFAGTFSGEKLFF.

This chain links TRBV15 with TRBJ1-4; 7 bases line up with TRBD1. Germline V gives CDR1 LNHNV, CDR2 YYDKDF (reference sequence). The CDR3 sequence is 15 residues long. Trimming took 5 bases from V and 5 from J; bases not matched to a gene: 8. CDR3 sequence reads: CATSPQGELNEKLFF. CDR3 in DNA: TGTGCCACCAGCCCCCAGGGGGAACTAAATGAAAAACTGTTTTTT.

The chain links TRBV5-6 to TRBJ2-3, with 9 nucleotides matching TRBD1. Germline CDR1 reads SGHDT; CDR2 reads YYEEEE. This CDR3 has 15 residues. Trimming cost V 4 bases and J 7 bases; bases outside gene matches: 10. The CDR3 nucleotides read TGTGCCAGCAGCCGATACACCGGGACAGGGAATACGCAGTATTTT. Its protein is CASSRYTGTGNTQYF.

This clone has a single count. V gene TRBV24-1 combines with J gene TRBJ2-5; D is perhaps TRBD1 (5 bases). In germline, CDR1 is KGHDR, CDR2 SFDVKD. The germline V and J ends were trimmed by 9 bases and 0 bases, with 19 bases remaining between them. This CDR3 is built from 16 residues. The CDR3 is CATLGALLGNQETQYF. The CDR3 region has the DNA TGTGCCACCCTTGGGGCCTTGTTGGGTAACCAAGAGACCCAGTACTTC.

CDR3 DNA sequence: TGCAGCGTGGGGGACAGGAAAACCGGGGAGCTGTTTTTT. Its protein is CSVGDRKTGELFF. V gene TRBV29-1 combines with J gene TRBJ2-2; TRBD1 agrees at 8 bases. The V and J ends lost 6 bases and 5 bases, in that order; junction bases with no gene match: 5. Germline V gene data show CDR1 as SQVTM and CDR2 as ANQGSEA. There are 13 residues in the CDR3.

The chain couples TRBV9 to TRBJ1-1, with a tentative D call TRBD1 (5 bases). The CDR3 is 15 residues long. Between the trimmed V and J ends, which lost 0 bases and 7 bases, there was a span of 16 bases. Per the germline V gene, CDR1 is SGDLS and CDR2 is YYNGEE. The CDR3 nucleotides are TGTGCCAGCAGCGTAGTCCAAGGGGTGGCGGTTGAAGCTTTCTTT. Translating it yields CASSVVQGVAVEAFF.

The J gene is TRBJ1-2, the V gene TRBV30, with TRBD1 as a possible D gene (5 bases). From germline, CDR1 is GTSNPN and CDR2 SVGIG (reference sequence). Deletions cut 6 bases from V and 4 bases from J, with 15 bases between. This CDR3 spans 13 amino acids. The CDR3 DNA follows: TGTGCCTGTTCGGCAGGGCCGGCCTATGGCTACACCTTC. Encoded protein: CACSAGPAYGYTF.

V usage is TRBV5-1 and J usage is TRBJ2-1, with a weak D call TRBD2 (5 bases). V shed 0 bases and J shed 2 bases, with 12 bases lying between them. Germline V lookup: CDR1 SGHRS, CDR2 YFSETQ. The CDR3 consists of 16 residues. The DNA for the CDR3 is TGCGCCAGCAGCTTGGGGGCTAGCACCCCCTACAATGAGCAGTTCTTC. Amino acids: CASSLGASTPYNEQFF.

This chain connects TRBV6-1 to TRBJ1-3; no firm D call. V was clipped by 2 bases and J by 4 bases, with 9 bases between them. The CDR3 runs to 14 residues. Germline V CDR1 and CDR2: MNHNS, SASEGT. The CDR3, as DNA: TGTGCCAGCAGTGAAAGCGGTGCGGGAAACACCATATATTTT. It encodes CASSESGAGNTIYF.

The rearrangement uses TRBV6-5 and TRBJ2-1; 8 bases align to TRBD1. The ends lost 5 bases at V and 4 bases at J; junction bases unmatched: 4. From germline, CDR1 is MNHEY and CDR2 SVGAGI. This CDR3 comprises 14 residues. The CDR3 DNA reads as TGTGCCAGCAGTATACAGGGGGAGTACAATGAGCAGTTCTTC. This gives the protein CASSIQGEYNEQFF.

This clone was detected only a few times. The chain recombines TRBV6-5 with TRBJ2-3, with 8 positions matching TRBD1. CDR3 length: 14 residues. The V segment lost 6 bases and the J segment 2 bases; nucleotides outside the gene matches: 4. The germline gives CDR1 MNHEY, CDR2 SVGAGI. CDR3 residues: CASSRQGYTDTQYF. The CDR3 bases are TGTGCCAGCAGCCGACAGGGGTACACAGATACGCAGTATTTT.

The rearrangement uses TRBV18 and TRBJ1-1; no clear D. Per germline, CDR1 KGHSH and CDR2 LQKENI. CDR3 length: 15 residues. V was shortened by 0 bases and J by 2 bases, with 10 bases between the two germline ends. In DNA form, the CDR3 reads TGTGCCAGCTCACCACCCTTGGGGAGTAACACTGAAGCTTTCTTT. This translates into CASSPPLGSNTEAFF.

The chain joins TRBV30 to TRBJ2-3, with 7 bases fitting TRBD2. V shed 3 bases, J shed 6 bases, and the junction held 9 bases outside the gene matches. The CDR3 spans 14 residues. CDR1 is GTSNPN, CDR2 SVGIG, per germline (reference sequence). CDR3 sequence: CAWRASGRGDTQYF. CDR3 DNA: TGTGCCTGGAGGGCTAGCGGCCGCGGGGATACGCAGTATTTT. Full variable domain (remainder filled in from reference TRBV30 and TRBJ2-3): SQTIHQWPATLVQPVGSPLSLECTVEGTSNPNLYWYRQAAGRGLQLLFYSVGIGQISSEVPQNLSASRPQDRQFILSSKKLLLSDSGFYLCAWRASGRGDTQYFGPGTRLTVL.

V usage is TRBV5-1 and J usage is TRBJ2-2, with 9 bases identical to TRBD2. This CDR3 contains 15 residues. Germline trimming cut 0 bases from V and 5 bases from J; bases unmatched to any gene: 2. CDR1 SGHRS and CDR2 YFSETQ come from the germline V gene. Written as DNA, the CDR3 is TGCGCCAGCAGCTTGGAGGGACTAGCAACCGGGGAGCTGTTTTTT. This gives the protein CASSLEGLATGELFF.